This T cell receptor beta chain was sequenced in a study of graft-versus-host responses after intestinal transplantation. The wider study: Every one of the recipients received anti-thymocyte globulin induction and afterwards took tacrolimus and steroids for about 3 years.

TCRdb's table, derived via immunoSEQ multiplex PCR, lists solely in-frame clones and lacks some. Of 70,000 to 95,000 clones listed, about nine tenths are singletons. Points on this clone: Its specificity is not known.

Study-level results: The marrow of recipients harbored GvH clones, and ileum or blood showed some of them first.

J was trimmed by 7 bases and V by 0 bases; bases with no gene match: 2. This CDR3 is built from 15 residues. Germline V gene lookup returns CDR1 SGHRS and CDR2 YFSETQ. The sequence was collected from a human donor who received an intestinal transplant. This material consisted of unstimulated CD4+ T cells sorted from spleen or lymph node cells, taken before intestinal transplant. The J gene is TRBJ1-4, the V gene TRBV5-1; 11 nucleotides agree with TRBD1. The CDR3 region is CASSLAGTGGEKLFF. The CDR3 coding sequence is TGCGCCAGCAGCTTGGCCGGGACAGGGGGTGAAAAACTGTTTTTT.